This record covers a single T cell receptor (beta chain). The CDR3 loop spans 15 amino acids. The ends were cut back, 0 bases at V and 4 bases at J, with 12 bases in the middle. The germline V gene has CDR1 MNHEY and CDR2 SVGEGT. These data belong to a study of T cell responses to AZD1222 COVID-19 vaccine. Libraries were prepared by immunoSEQ multiplex PCR; TCRdb keeps only in-frame clonotypes and omits some of them. The repertoire holds 75,000 to 90,000 clones, with more than 85% as singletons. The sequencing used peripheral blood, collected 28 days after the second AZD1222 dose. The clonotype was recovered from an adult who received the AZD1222 COVID-19 vaccine. The V gene is TRBV6-2 or TRBV6-3, the J gene TRBJ1-1; unclear D gene. CDR3 protein: CASSYSRGSPTEAFF. CDR3 nucleotides: TGTGCCAGCAGTTACTCTCGGGGAAGCCCCACTGAAGCTTTCTTT.